The 17 T cell receptor beta chains below were found in one sample sequenced in a study of post-analysis software for immune sequencing data. Study-wide points: Elevated frequency relative to controls characterized several TRBV segments in patients, TRBV5-6, TRBV5-1 and TRBV20-1 among them.

Each TCR beta cDNA library carried unique molecular identifiers. MiXCR, applied by TCRdb to the PCR reads, yields one record per CDR3 protein. This table holds roughly 800,000 distinct CDR3 sequences, roughly 27% found once. These TCRs are of unknown antigen specificity. The sequencing sample was made of blood. The receptors stem from a girl aged 10 to 17 with multiple sclerosis.

The chain is built from TRBV4-1 and TRBJ2-5; 9 bases fit TRBD1. CDR1 is MGHRA, CDR2 YSYEKL, per germline. There are 16 residues in the CDR3. V gave up 0 bases and J gave up 11 bases; unmatched junction bases: 13. The CDR3 region is CASSQEGTGWNNEQYF. The CDR3 nucleotides read TGCGCCAGCAGCCAAGAAGGGACAGGGTGGAACAATGAGCAGTACTTC.

The chain employs TRBV6-1 and TRBJ2-7; TRBD1 aligns across 7 bases. Germline V gene lookup returns CDR1 MNHNS and CDR2 SASEGT. The CDR3 totals 20 residues. The V segment lost 1 base and the J segment 4 bases; nucleotides outside the gene matches: 22. CDR3 protein: CASSEVILRTGVNSLYEQYF. The CDR3 region has the DNA TGTGCCAGCAGTGAAGTGATTCTCCGGACAGGCGTCAATTCCCTTTACGAGCAGTACTTC.

This clonotype came up a few times. The chain joins TRBV6-1 to TRBJ2-1; D unresolved. V lost 8 bases, J lost 8 bases, and 22 bases lay in between. Germline-derived CDR1 and CDR2 are MNHNS and SASEGT. The CDR3 is made up of 15 amino acids. CDR3 in DNA: TGTGCCAGCGCCTACTCAACCGGACCATGGGATGAGCAGTTCTTC. It encodes CASAYSTGPWDEQFF.

This chain uses TRBV20-1 with TRBJ2-1; 7 bases are shared with TRBD1. Germline V gene data show CDR1 as DFQATT and CDR2 as SNEGSKA (reference sequence). The J segment lost 4 bases and the V segment lost 4 bases, leaving 10 bases of the junction unmatched. The CDR3 has 15 residues. CDR3 nucleotide sequence: TGCAGTGCTACCCCCGGGACAGAAACTTACAATGAGCAGTTCTTC. It is translated as CSATPGTETYNEQFF.

This clonotype was picked up a small number of times. This chain links TRBV7-8 with TRBJ2-1; a possible D gene is TRBD1 (6 bases). The CDR3 extends over 16 amino acids. V lost 1 base to trimming and J lost 4 bases, with 14 bases between them. In germline, CDR1 is SGHVS, CDR2 FQNEAQ. As DNA, the CDR3 is TGTGCCAGCAGCTTAGTCGGTCAGGGGTTTTACAATGAGCAGTTCTTC. It encodes CASSLVGQGFYNEQFF.

This chain connects TRBV7-2 to TRBJ1-4; D unresolved. The CDR3 covers 14 residues. V dropped 5 bases and J dropped 7 bases, with 14 bases sitting between them. The germline CDR1 and CDR2 sequences are SGHTA and FQGNSA. CDR3: CASSQASDGEKLFF. The CDR3 DNA is TGTGCCAGCAGCCAAGCTTCGGACGGTGAAAAACTGTTTTTT.

V is TRBV5-1 and J is TRBJ2-7; 7 nucleotides line up with TRBD1. The CDR3 totals 13 residues. V was pared by 3 bases and J by 5 bases, with 5 bases of the junction left unmatched. CDR1 and CDR2 from the germline V gene are SGHRS and YFSETQ. CDR3 sequence reads: CASSWNRGHEQYF. CDR3 nucleotide sequence: TGCGCCAGCAGCTGGAACAGGGGCCACGAGCAGTACTTC.

The J gene is TRBJ2-5, the V gene TRBV12-3 or TRBV12-4; 8 positions match TRBD2. V shed 3 bases and J 4 bases; nucleotides not matched to a gene: 7. This CDR3 region has 15 residues. The DNA of the CDR3 is TGTGCCAGCAGTTTTTCTCCGGGAGGGAGAGAGACCCAGTACTTC. As protein: CASSFSPGGRETQYF.

This chain uses TRBV3-1 with TRBJ2-3; D could derive from TRBD1 or TRBD2 (6 bases each). V was clipped by 4 bases and J by 2 bases, with 22 bases between them. Germline CDR1 is LGHDT and CDR2 is YNNKEL (reference sequence). The CDR3 runs to 18 residues. The CDR3 loop reads CASSPRALGGGLTDTQYF. The CDR3 bases are TGTGCCAGCAGCCCGAGGGCCCTAGGGGGAGGACTCACAGATACGCAGTATTTT.

This clonotype was seen more than once but under ten times. The chain links TRBV3-1 to TRBJ2-5, with 7 bases matching TRBD1. The V and J ends lost 4 bases and 4 bases, in that order; junction bases with no gene match: 9. Germline V lookup: CDR1 LGHDT, CDR2 YNNKEL (reference sequence). This CDR3 contains 15 residues. The CDR3 region has the DNA TGTGCCAGCAGCCCCAGCGAGAGGGGGCGAGAGACCCAGTACTTC. It encodes CASSPSERGRETQYF.

This clonotype has just a few counts. V is TRBV27 and J is TRBJ1-2; D is undetermined. Between the trimmed V and J ends, which lost 1 base and 2 bases, there was a span of 8 bases. Germline V CDR1 and CDR2: MNHEY, SMNVEV (reference sequence). The CDR3 has 14 amino acids. Here the CDR3 reads CASSLLGGNYGYTF. For the CDR3, the DNA is TGTGCCAGCAGTTTATTGGGCGGGAACTATGGCTACACCTTC.

This clonotype was seen a few times. The rearrangement links TRBV28 to TRBJ2-7; D gene unclear. Germline V gene lookup returns CDR1 MDHEN and CDR2 SYDVKM. CDR3 length: 13 amino acids. Trimming took 4 bases from V and 6 from J, leaving 13 bases between them. The CDR3, as DNA: TGTGCCAGCAGTTCCACCAGACGCTCCGAGCAGTACTTC. It translates to CASSSTRRSEQYF.

This chain links TRBV4-3 with TRBJ2-3; D not resolved. Germline V gene data show CDR1 as LGHNA and CDR2 as YSLEER. CDR3 length: 15 amino acids. V gave up 1 base and J gave up 2 bases, with 10 bases separating them. The CDR3 nucleotides read TGCGCCAGCAGCCAAGTTTGGGGTTCCACAGATACGCAGTATTTT. It is translated as CASSQVWGSTDTQYF.

This clonotype was observed a handful of times. This chain connects TRBV25-1 to TRBJ2-4; no reliable D call. V lost 3 bases, J lost 1 base, and 10 bases lay in between. Germline lookup yields CDR1 MGHDK and CDR2 SYGVNS. This CDR3 contains 15 residues. CDR3 sequence (DNA): TGTGCCAGCAGTGACTCTTGGGTCGCCAAAAACATTCAGTACTTC. This encodes CASSDSWVAKNIQYF.

This clonotype was counted between two and nine times. The chain recombines TRBV5-1 with TRBJ2-3, with TRBD2 identical over 7 bases. CDR3 size: 16 residues. The V gene's germline CDR1 is SGHRS and CDR2 YFSETQ. V dropped 0 bases and J dropped 1; count of bases not matched to a gene: 5. The CDR3 nucleotides are TGCGCCAGCAGCTTGGTTACTCGGGAGGGCACAGATACGCAGTATTTT. This encodes CASSLVTREGTDTQYF.

This clonotype was seen a single time. The chain has TRBV20-1 and TRBJ1-1; D unresolved. CDR3 length equals 12 residues. The germline CDR1 and CDR2 sequences are DFQATT and SNEGSKA (reference sequence). Trimming stripped 3 bases from V and 1 base from J, with 6 bases between. This CDR3 reads CSARNPNTEAFF. The CDR3 DNA reads TGCAGTGCTAGGAATCCGAACACTGAAGCTTTCTTT.

This clonotype was detected a few times. The V and J genes are TRBV7-2 and TRBJ1-2, with 9 nucleotides matching TRBD1. Unmatched junction bases numbered 2, after V lost 1 base and J lost 5 bases. Germline loops: CDR1 SGHTA, CDR2 FQGNSA. The CDR3 covers 14 residues. The DNA for the CDR3 is TGTGCCAGCAGCTTAGACAGGGGGCCGTATGGCTACACCTTC. Amino acids: CASSLDRGPYGYTF. The complete variable domain, with remaining parts taken from reference TRBV7-2 and TRBJ1-2, reads GAGVSQSPSNKVTEKGKDVELRCDPISGHTALYWYRQSLGQGLEFLIYFQGNSAPDKSGLPSDRFSAERTGGSVSTLTIQRTQQEDSAVYLCASSLDRGPYGYTFGSGTRLTVV.